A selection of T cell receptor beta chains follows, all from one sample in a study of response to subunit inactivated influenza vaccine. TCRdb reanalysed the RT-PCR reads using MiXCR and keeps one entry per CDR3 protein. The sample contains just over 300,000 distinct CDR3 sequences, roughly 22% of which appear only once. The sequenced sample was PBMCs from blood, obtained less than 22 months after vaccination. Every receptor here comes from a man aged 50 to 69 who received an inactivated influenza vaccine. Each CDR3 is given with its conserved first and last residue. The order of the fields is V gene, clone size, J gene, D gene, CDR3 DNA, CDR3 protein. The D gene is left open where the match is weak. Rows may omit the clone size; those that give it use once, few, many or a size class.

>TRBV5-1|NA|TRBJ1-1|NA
TGCGCCAGCAGTTCCAGTTCCGGCAGGGAAATCAACACTGAAGCTTTCTTT
CASSSSSGREINTEAFF
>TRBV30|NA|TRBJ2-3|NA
TGTGCCTGGAGTCAGGGGTATGAGGATACGCAGTATTTT
CAWSQGYEDTQYF
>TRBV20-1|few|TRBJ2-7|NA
TGCAGTGCTAGAGACCCCTGGAAGGGAGACACCTACGAGCAGTACTTC
CSARDPWKGDTYEQYF
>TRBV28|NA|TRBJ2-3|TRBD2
TGTGCCAGCAGTTCAGCGGGGAATGCGCAGTATTTT
CASSSAGNAQYF
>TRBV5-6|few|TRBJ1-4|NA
TGTGCCAGCAGCTTGGAGGCCAGGGGTGAAAAACTGTTTTTT
CASSLEARGEKLFF
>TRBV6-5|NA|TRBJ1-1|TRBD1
TGTGCCAGCAGTTATCAAAACAGGGGTTTGACTGAAGCTTTCTTT
CASSYQNRGLTEAFF
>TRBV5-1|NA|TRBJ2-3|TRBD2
TGCGCCAGCAGCTTGGCCCCGACTAGCGGGGAAGATACGCAGTATTTT
CASSLAPTSGEDTQYF
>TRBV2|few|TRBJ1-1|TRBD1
TGTGCCAGCAGAGGGGCAGGGGGTAGGGGCACTGAAGCTTTCTTT
CASRGAGGRGTEAFF
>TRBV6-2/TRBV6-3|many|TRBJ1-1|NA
TGTGCCAGCAGTTACTCGGATTTGAACACTGAAGCTTTCTTT
CASSYSDLNTEAFF
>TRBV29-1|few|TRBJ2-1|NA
TGCAGCGTTGAATTCTCCCAAGGGTGGTCCTCCTACAATGAGCAGTTCTTC
CSVEFSQGWSSYNEQFF
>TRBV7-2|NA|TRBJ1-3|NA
TGTGCCAGCCGCCCCAGGGTGGGAAACACCATATATTTT
CASRPRVGNTIYF
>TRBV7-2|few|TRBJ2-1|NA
TGTGCCAGCAGCTTAGTCGGGAGCTCCTACAATGAGCAGTTCTTC
CASSLVGSSYNEQFF
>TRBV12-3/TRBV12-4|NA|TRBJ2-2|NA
TGTGCCAGCAGTTTTAGGACCGGGGAGCTGTTTTTT
CASSFRTGELFF
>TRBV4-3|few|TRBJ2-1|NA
TGCGCCAGCAGCCAAGTTGGGGCCCATGAGCAGTTCTTC
CASSQVGAHEQFF
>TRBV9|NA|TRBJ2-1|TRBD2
TGTGCCAGCAGCATAAGCCCGACTAGCGGGGGAAATGAGCAGTTCTTC
CASSISPTSGGNEQFF
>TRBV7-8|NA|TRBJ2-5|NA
TGTGCCAGCAGCGGGGACCCCGTCCCCGAGACCCAGTACTTC
CASSGDPVPETQYF
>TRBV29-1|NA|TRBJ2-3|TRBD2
TGCAGCGTTGAGCCCGGGACTAGCGGGACGGGGACGCAGTATTTT
CSVEPGTSGTGTQYF
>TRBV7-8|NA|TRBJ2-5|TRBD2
TGTGCCAGCAGCTTTGGGACTAGCGGGAGTCTGAAAGAGACCCAGTACTTC
CASSFGTSGSLKETQYF
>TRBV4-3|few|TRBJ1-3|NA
TGCGCCAGCAGCCAAGTTGGGTCATACCCTGGAAACACCATATATTTT
CASSQVGSYPGNTIYF
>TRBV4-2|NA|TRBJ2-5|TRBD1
TGTGCCAGCAGCCAAGGGGACAGGGGGGTTCAAGAGACCCAGTACTTC
CASSQGDRGVQETQYF
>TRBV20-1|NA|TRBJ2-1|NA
TGCAGTGCTAGAGCGCGGGGAGATATCCGCCGGGACAATGAGCAGTTCTTC
CSARARGDIRRDNEQFF
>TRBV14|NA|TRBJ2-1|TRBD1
TGTGCCAGCAGCCCGAACTACAGGGGTGGTGAGCAGTTCTTC
CASSPNYRGGEQFF
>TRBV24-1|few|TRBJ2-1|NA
TGTGCCACCAGTGATCCCGGGACTGACTCCTACAATGAGCAGTTCTTC
CATSDPGTDSYNEQFF
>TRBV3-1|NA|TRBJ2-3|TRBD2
TGTGCCAGCAGCCAGGGGCTAGCGGGGAGCGCCACAGATACGCAGTATTTT
CASSQGLAGSATDTQYF
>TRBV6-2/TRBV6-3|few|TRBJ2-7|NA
TGTGCCAGCAGTCGACAGTCCTACGAGCAGTACTTC
CASSRQSYEQYF
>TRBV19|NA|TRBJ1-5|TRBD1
TGTGCCAGTGCGGGGACAGGGGGCAATCAGCCCCAGCATTTT
CASAGTGGNQPQHF
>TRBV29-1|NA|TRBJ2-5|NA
TGCAGCGTTGATGGTGGAACTACCGAAGAGACCCAGTACTTC
CSVDGGTTEETQYF
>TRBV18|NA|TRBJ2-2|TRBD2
TGTGCCAGCTCACTCGGACTAGCGGGAGTTTTCTCCGGGGAGCTGTTTTTT
CASSLGLAGVFSGELFF
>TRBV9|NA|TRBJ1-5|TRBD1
TGTGCCAGCAGCGTCGGGACAGCTAATCAGCCCCAGCACTTT
CASSVGTANQPQHF
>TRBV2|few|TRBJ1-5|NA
TGTGCCAGCAGGGCGGTTGTGGACAATCAGCCCCAGCATTTT
CASRAVVDNQPQHF
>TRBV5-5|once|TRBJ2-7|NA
TGTGCCAGCAGCCTCGGTGCGAGATCCTCCTACGAGCAGTACTTC
CASSLGARSSYEQYF
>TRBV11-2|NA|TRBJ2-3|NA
TGTGCCAGCAGCCCAAGACAGCGCACAGATACGCAGTATTTT
CASSPRQRTDTQYF